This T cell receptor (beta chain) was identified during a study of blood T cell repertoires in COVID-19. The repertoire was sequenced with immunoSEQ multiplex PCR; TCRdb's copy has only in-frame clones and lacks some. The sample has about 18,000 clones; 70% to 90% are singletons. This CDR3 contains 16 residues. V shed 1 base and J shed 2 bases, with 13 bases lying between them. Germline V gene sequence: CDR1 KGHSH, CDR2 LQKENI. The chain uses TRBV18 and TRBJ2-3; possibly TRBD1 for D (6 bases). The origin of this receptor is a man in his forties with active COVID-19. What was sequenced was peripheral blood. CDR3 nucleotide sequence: TGTGCCAGCTCACCACTTCGGACAGTAGACACAGATACGCAGTATTTT. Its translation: CASSPLRTVDTDTQYF.